This entry concerns a single TCR beta chain. An end of the junction does not agree with germline; a read error may underlie this. The data belong to a study of tumor and adjacent non-tumor tissue in lung cancer. The V gene's germline CDR1 is LGHNA and CDR2 YSLEER. This CDR3 is 14 amino acids long. TCRbeta libraries were built with three rounds of nested PCR, modified from ARM-PCR. MiXCR was run by TCRdb on the multiplex PCR reads, yielding one entry per CDR3 protein. Among over 100,000 distinct CDR3 sequences listed, roughly 80% were seen once. The template was RNA from unsorted bulk tissue. This rearrangement joins TRBV4-3 to TRBJ2-2, with unresolved D. The sequence was obtained from a woman aged 55-69 years with non-small cell lung cancer. Specimen: lung tumor tissue. CDR3 amino acids: CASSQYTNTGELFF. Written as DNA, the CDR3 is TGCGCTAGCAGCCAATATACCAACACCGGGGAGCTGTTTTTT.